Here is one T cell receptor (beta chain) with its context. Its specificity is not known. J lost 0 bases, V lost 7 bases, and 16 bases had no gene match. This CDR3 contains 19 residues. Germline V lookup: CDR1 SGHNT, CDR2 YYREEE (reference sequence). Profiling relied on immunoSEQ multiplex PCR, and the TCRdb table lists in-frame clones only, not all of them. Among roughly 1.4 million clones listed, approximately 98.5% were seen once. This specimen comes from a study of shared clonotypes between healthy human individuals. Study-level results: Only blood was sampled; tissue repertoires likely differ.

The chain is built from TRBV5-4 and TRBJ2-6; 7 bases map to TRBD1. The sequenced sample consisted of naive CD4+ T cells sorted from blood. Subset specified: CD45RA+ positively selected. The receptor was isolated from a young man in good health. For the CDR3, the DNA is TGTGCCAGCCGGAATATCTACAGGGGTAAGAGCTCTGGGGCCAACGTCCTGACTTTC. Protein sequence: CASRNIYRGKSSGANVLTF. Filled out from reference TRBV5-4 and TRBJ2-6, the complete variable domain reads ETGVTQSPTHLIKTRGQQVTLRCSSQSGHNTVSWYQQALGQGPQFIFQYYREEENGRGNFPPRFSGLQFPNYSSELNVNALELDDSALYLCASRNIYRGKSSGANVLTFGAGSRLTVL.